These T cell receptor beta chains were read from a single sample in a study of T cells after posttransplantation cyclophosphamide. Using immunoSEQ multiplex PCR, the repertoire was profiled, and TCRdb retains in-frame clones only, with some absent. The sample carries fewer than 10,000 clones, about 83% recorded once. Source: PBMCs, taken after allogeneic stem cell transplant with posttransplant cyclophosphamide. The receptor set was obtained from a female patient aged 35 to 55 who received an allogeneic stem cell transplant from an unrelated donor, was CMV-positive, and had no GVHD. A subset of T cells may come from the graft donor. Both conserved end residues are part of each CDR3. Fields, in order: CDR3 protein, CDR3 DNA, D gene, CDR3 length, J gene, clone size, V gene. The D gene is left open where the match is weak. Clone size appears in some rows only: once, few, many, or a class for an expanded clone.

CASSLAGLAGDYEQYF | TGTGCCAGCAGCTTGGCGGGACTAGCGGGGGACTACGAGCAGTACTTC | TRBD2 | 16 | TRBJ2-7 | few | TRBV5-5
CASSLGSGGAIDTQYF | TGTGCCAGCAGCTTGGGGAGCGGGGGGGCCATAGATACGCAGTATTTT | TRBD2 | 16 | TRBJ2-3 | . | TRBV5-4
CASSQDPTGGTEAFF | TGCGCCAGCAGCCAAGATCCGACGGGCGGGACTGAAGCTTTCTTT | . | 15 | TRBJ1-1 | . | TRBV4-3
CASSLAPFGQGSYEQYF | TGCGCCAGCAGCTTGGCCCCCTTCGGACAGGGGAGTTACGAGCAGTACTTC | TRBD1 | 17 | TRBJ2-7 | once | TRBV5-1
CASSYSTGAPGTQYF | TGTGCCAGCAGTTACTCGACAGGGGCTCCGGGGACCCAGTACTTC | TRBD1 | 15 | TRBJ2-5 | . | TRBV6-5
CASSPLRLTRSTDTQYF | TGTGCCAGCAGTCCCCTCCGCCTAACTAGGAGCACAGATACGCAGTATTTT | . | 17 | TRBJ2-3 | . | TRBV27
CASSVDRGRSTDTQYF | TGTGCCAGCAGCGTAGACAGGGGGCGAAGTACAGATACGCAGTATTTT | TRBD1 | 16 | TRBJ2-3 | . | TRBV9
CASSVTSGGSYEQYF | TGTGCCAGCAGCGTAACTAGCGGGGGCTCCTACGAGCAGTACTTC | TRBD2 | 15 | TRBJ2-7 | . | TRBV9
CASSQGNRVDGYTF | TGCGCCAGCAGCCAGGGAAACAGGGTTGATGGCTACACCTTC | . | 14 | TRBJ1-2 | . | TRBV4-3
CASRSQGYGETQYF | TGCGCCAGCAGGTCACAGGGGTATGGAGAGACCCAGTACTTC | TRBD1 | 14 | TRBJ2-5 | . | TRBV5-1
CASSKQGDQPQHF | TGTGCCAGCTCCAAACAGGGAGATCAGCCCCAGCATTTT | . | 13 | TRBJ1-5 | once | TRBV25-1
CASSSTGANTEAFF | TGTGCCAGCAGTTCGACAGGGGCGAACACTGAAGCTTTCTTT | TRBD1 | 14 | TRBJ1-1 | . | TRBV28
CASSPSGTGELFF | TGCGCCAGCAGCCCTTCGGGCACCGGGGAGCTGTTTTTT | . | 13 | TRBJ2-2 | . | TRBV5-1
CASSGGGPNSNQPQHF | TGTGCCAGCAGCGGGGGGGGCCCGAATAGCAATCAGCCCCAGCATTTT | . | 16 | TRBJ1-5 | . | TRBV5-6
CASSYSKGQIADTQYF | TGTGCCAGCAGTTACTCGAAGGGGCAGATCGCAGATACGCAGTATTTT | . | 16 | TRBJ2-3 | few | TRBV6-6
CASSQVAGAQTGELFF | TGCGCCAGCAGCCAAGTAGCGGGGGCGCAGACCGGGGAGCTGTTTTTT | TRBD2 | 16 | TRBJ2-2 | . | TRBV4-1
CASSELRVAGYTF | TGTGCCAGCAGTGAGCTCAGGGTAGCTGGCTACACCTTC | . | 13 | TRBJ1-2 | once | TRBV2
CASSIRQGGNTEAFF | TGCGCCAGCAGCATCCGACAGGGTGGGAACACTGAAGCTTTCTTT | TRBD1 | 15 | TRBJ1-1 | . | TRBV5-1
CASSPNRGGSYNEQFF | TGTGCCAGCAGCCCAAACAGGGGGGGCTCCTACAATGAGCAGTTCTTC | . | 16 | TRBJ2-1 | . | TRBV11-1
CASSLLSGGSTDTQYF | TGTGCCAGCAGCTTACTTAGCGGGGGGAGCACAGATACGCAGTATTTT | TRBD2 | 16 | TRBJ2-3 | . | TRBV11-2